These T cell receptor beta chains were read from a single sample in a study of cytomegalovirus exposure and HLA in healthy donors. Here immunoSEQ multiplex PCR was the method, and the copy in TCRdb shows in-frame clones only, minus some. The sample gives some 110,000 clones, 70% to 80% of which show up once; about 1.6% is in the top ten. Sequenced sample: PBMCs. The receptors originated from a woman in her late teens or twenties in good health and CMV-seronegative. CDR3s include the opening cysteine and the closing phenylalanine or tryptophan. The D gene is left open where the match is weak. Not every row has a clone size; where given, it reads once, few, many or a size class.

d_gene	v_gene	j_gene	abundance	CDR3aa	CDR3nt
-	TRBV28	TRBJ1-4	few	CASKVAGTTNEKLFF	TGTGCCAGCAAGGTAGCTGGTACAACTAATGAAAAACTGTTTTTT
-	TRBV5-4	TRBJ1-2	-	CASSSTVLYGYTF	TGTGCCAGCAGCTCGACAGTTCTCTATGGCTACACCTTC
TRBD1	TRBV4-2	TRBJ2-5	-	CASSQDRQGGLETQYF	TGTGCCAGCAGCCAAGACCGACAGGGCGGTTTAGAGACCCAGTACTTC
-	TRBV5-6	TRBJ1-4	-	CASSFGGTAEKLFF	TGTGCCAGCAGCTTCGGAGGGACCGCTGAAAAACTGTTTTTT
-	TRBV6-5	TRBJ2-3	-	CASRGGGATDTQYF	TGTGCCAGCCGCGGTGGGGGGGCGACAGATACGCAGTATTTT
TRBD2	TRBV9	TRBJ2-3	-	CASSPTRGFTDTQYF	TGTGCCAGCAGCCCGACGCGGGGGTTCACAGATACGCAGTATTTT
-	TRBV7-9	TRBJ1-2	-	CASSPNLGHYGYTF	TGTGCCAGCAGCCCGAATCTGGGGCATTATGGCTACACCTTC
-	TRBV2	TRBJ1-5	-	CASGITENQPQHF	TGTGCCAGCGGAATTACAGAGAATCAGCCCCAGCATTTT
-	TRBV5-4	TRBJ1-1	-	CASSLEQMNTEAFF	TGTGCCAGCAGCTTGGAACAGATGAACACTGAAGCTTTCTTT
TRBD2	TRBV5-4	TRBJ2-7	once	CASSSGGTYYEQYF	TGTGCCAGCAGCTCGGGGGGGACGTACTACGAGCAGTACTTC
TRBD2	TRBV14	TRBJ2-2	-	CASSQVPPGTSGGVAGELFF	TGTGCCAGCAGCCAAGTCCCCCCCGGGACTAGCGGGGGGGTTGCCGGGGAGCTGTTTTTT
-	TRBV6-1	TRBJ2-3	few	CASSPTASSTDTQYF	TGTGCCAGCAGTCCGACAGCGAGTAGCACAGATACGCAGTATTTT
TRBD2	TRBV5-1	TRBJ2-3	-	CASSPGAGLSTDTQYF	TGCGCCAGCAGCCCTGGGGCGGGACTAAGCACAGATACGCAGTATTTT
TRBD1	TRBV25-1	TRBJ2-6	-	CASSVQDRAGANVLTF	TGTGCCAGCAGTGTTCAAGACAGGGCTGGGGCCAACGTCCTGACTTTC
-	TRBV28	TRBJ2-3	-	CASSLPVPDTQYF	TGTGCCAGCAGTTTACCGGTTCCAGATACGCAGTATTTT
-	TRBV9	TRBJ1-3	-	CASSARDNSGNTIYF	TGTGCCAGCAGCGCCCGGGACAACTCTGGAAACACCATATATTTT
TRBD2	TRBV2	TRBJ2-3	-	CASSRSGGHEITDTQYF	TGTGCCAGCAGTAGGTCGGGGGGGCATGAGATCACAGATACGCAGTATTTT
-	TRBV9	TRBJ1-4	-	CASSVTQGRNEKLFF	TGTGCCAGCAGCGTCACACAGGGTAGGAATGAAAAACTGTTTTTT
-	TRBV28	TRBJ1-5	few	CASSAPRGPQHF	TGTGCCAGCAGTGCCCCCAGGGGGCCCCAGCATTTT
-	TRBV7-2	TRBJ2-1	-	CASSSLNEQFF	TGTGCCAGCAGCTCCCTCAATGAGCAGTTCTTC
TRBD1	TRBV5-1	TRBJ1-6	-	CASSLTPAGGGNSPLHF	TGCGCCAGCAGCTTGACGCCGGCAGGGGGAGGAAATTCACCCCTCCACTTT
TRBD1	TRBV7-2	TRBJ1-1	-	CASSPGTEEAFF	TGTGCCAGCAGCCCGGGGACAGAAGAAGCTTTCTTT
-	TRBV10-3	TRBJ1-2	-	CAISERTGYTF	TGTGCCATCAGTGAGCGGACAGGCTACACCTTC
-	TRBV5-6	TRBJ2-4	-	CASSLEENF	TGTGCCAGCAGCTTAGAAGAGAACTTC
-	TRBV18	TRBJ2-3	-	CASSQAYSDTQYF	TGTGCCAGCTCCCAAGCGTACTCAGATACGCAGTATTTT
-	TRBV7-2	TRBJ1-1	-	CASTYRLNTEAFF	TGTGCCAGCACCTACCGCTTGAACACTGAAGCTTTCTTT
TRBD1	TRBV28	TRBJ2-1	few	CASSRQGTNNEQFF	TGTGCCAGCAGCCGACAGGGGACCAACAATGAGCAGTTCTTC
-	TRBV4-1	TRBJ2-2	once	CASSQNGGTVTGELFF	TGCGCCAGCAGCCAGAATGGGGGGACAGTCACCGGGGAGCTGTTTTTT
-	TRBV27	TRBJ1-5	few	CASSLGSGFGPQHF	TGTGCCAGCAGTTTAGGGTCCGGGTTTGGGCCCCAGCATTTT
TRBD1	TRBV10-3	TRBJ1-3	-	CAAGDRWDNSGNTIYF	TGTGCCGCCGGGGACAGATGGGACAACTCTGGAAACACCATATATTTT
-	TRBV5-5	TRBJ1-5	-	CASSLEQGRQPQHF	TGTGCCAGCAGCTTGGAGCAGGGGCGTCAGCCCCAGCATTTT
-	TRBV5-6	TRBJ1-5	-	CASSLASDYNQPQHF	TGTGCCAGCAGCTTGGCCAGCGACTACAATCAGCCCCAGCATTTT
-	TRBV28	TRBJ1-6	few	CASSLGGRSGNSPLHF	TGTGCCAGCAGTTTGGGGGGGCGCTCGGGAAATTCACCCCTCCACTTT
-	TRBV7-8	TRBJ1-5	once	CASSLANRVLNQPQHF	TGTGCCAGCAGCTTAGCGAACAGGGTTCTTAATCAGCCCCAGCATTTT
TRBD2	TRBV11-2	TRBJ2-7	-	CASSLVSGGSYEQYF	TGTGCCAGCAGCTTAGTTAGCGGGGGATCCTACGAGCAGTACTTC
TRBD1	TRBV7-9	TRBJ2-7	few	CASSPPTGNEQYF	TGTGCCAGCAGCCCTCCGACAGGGAACGAGCAGTACTTC
-	TRBV6-5	TRBJ1-1	-	CASRPPQGTEAFF	TGTGCCAGCAGGCCCCCACAGGGAACTGAAGCTTTCTTT
TRBD1	TRBV7-9	TRBJ1-4	-	CASSLTAGGTNEKLFF	TGTGCCAGCAGCTTGACGGCAGGGGGAACTAATGAAAAACTGTTTTTT
TRBD1	TRBV19	TRBJ1-1	-	CASSSRQGRITEAFF	TGTGCCAGTAGTTCAAGACAGGGGAGAATCACTGAAGCTTTCTTT
-	TRBV6-4	TRBJ1-1	-	CASSDSGLGVTEAFF	TGTGCCAGCAGTGACTCGGGGTTAGGGGTTACCGAAGCTTTCTTT
-	TRBV6-5	TRBJ2-7	-	CASSPRGSYEQYF	TGTGCCAGCTCCCCCCGGGGTTCCTACGAGCAGTACTTC
TRBD2	TRBV28	TRBJ2-6	-	CASSLRILAGNSGANVLTF	TGTGCCAGCAGTTTACGGATCCTAGCGGGGAACTCTGGGGCCAACGTCCTGACTTTC
-	TRBV9	TRBJ1-6	-	CASSPEGYSPLHF	TGTGCCAGCAGCCCGGAGGGTTACTCACCCCTCCACTTT
TRBD1	TRBV5-8	TRBJ1-5	once	CASRGTGNQPQHF	TGTGCCAGCAGAGGGACAGGGAATCAGCCCCAGCATTTT
TRBD2	TRBV4-2	TRBJ2-2	-	CASSQVLAGGRGGELFF	TGTGCCAGCAGCCAAGTACTGGCGGGGGGCCGTGGCGGGGAGCTGTTTTTT
-	TRBV9	TRBJ1-1	once	CASSPSGRGINTEAFF	TGTGCCAGCAGCCCCAGCGGGAGGGGTATCAACACTGAAGCTTTCTTT
-	TRBV6-1	TRBJ1-5	-	CASNRASNQPQHF	TGTGCCAGCAACAGGGCTAGCAATCAGCCCCAGCATTTT
-	TRBV7-9	TRBJ2-1	-	CASSFLGLRGGIDNEQFF	TGTGCCAGCAGCTTTTTGGGACTGAGGGGGGGAATTGACAATGAGCAGTTCTTC
-	TRBV6-6	TRBJ2-7	-	CASSYVRSYEQYF	TGTGCCAGCAGTTACGTCCGTTCCTACGAGCAGTACTTC
TRBD1	TRBV6-5	TRBJ1-6	-	CATKGTGLGNSPLHF	TGTGCCACCAAAGGGACAGGGCTAGGAAATTCACCCCTCCACTTT